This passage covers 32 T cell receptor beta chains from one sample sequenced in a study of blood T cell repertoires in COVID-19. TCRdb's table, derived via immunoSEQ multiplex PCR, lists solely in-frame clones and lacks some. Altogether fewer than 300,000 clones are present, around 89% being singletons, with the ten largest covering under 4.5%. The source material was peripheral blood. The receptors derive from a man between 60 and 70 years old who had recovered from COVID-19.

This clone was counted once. CDR3 amino acids: CASSVGGADTQYF. For the CDR3, the DNA is TGTGCCAGCAGCGTCGGGGGTGCAGATACGCAGTATTTT. The chain is built from TRBV9 and TRBJ2-3; D may be TRBD2 (6 bases). V was shortened by 2 bases and J by 4 bases, with 8 bases between the two germline ends. This CDR3 has 13 amino acids. Looked up from germline, CDR1 is SGDLS and CDR2 is YYNGEE.

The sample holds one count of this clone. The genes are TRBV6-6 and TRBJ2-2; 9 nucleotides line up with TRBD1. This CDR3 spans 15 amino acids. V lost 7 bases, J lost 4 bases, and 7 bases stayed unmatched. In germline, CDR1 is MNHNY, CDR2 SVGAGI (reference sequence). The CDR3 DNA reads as TGTGCCAGCAACGACCGGGACAGGGCCACCGGGGAGCTGTTTTTT. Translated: CASNDRDRATGELFF.

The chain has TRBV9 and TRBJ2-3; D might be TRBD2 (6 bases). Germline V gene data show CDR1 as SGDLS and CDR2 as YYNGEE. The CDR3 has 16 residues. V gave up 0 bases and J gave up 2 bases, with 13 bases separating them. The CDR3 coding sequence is TGTGCCAGCAGCGTAGTCCTCGGGGGAAACACAGATACGCAGTATTTT. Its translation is CASSVVLGGNTDTQYF.

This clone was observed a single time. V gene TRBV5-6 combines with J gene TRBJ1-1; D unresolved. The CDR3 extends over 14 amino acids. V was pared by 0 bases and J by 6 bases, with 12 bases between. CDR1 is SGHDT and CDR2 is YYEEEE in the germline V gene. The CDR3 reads CASSLAGRAAEAFF. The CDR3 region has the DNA TGTGCCAGCAGCTTGGCCGGGAGGGCGGCTGAAGCTTTCTTT.

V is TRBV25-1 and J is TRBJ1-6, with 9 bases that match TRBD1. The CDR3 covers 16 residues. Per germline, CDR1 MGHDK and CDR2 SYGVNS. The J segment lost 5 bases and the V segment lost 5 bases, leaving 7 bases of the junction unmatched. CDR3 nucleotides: TGTGCCAGCAGTCTAGTGGGACAGGGTAATAATTCACCCCTCCACTTT. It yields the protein CASSLVGQGNNSPLHF.

The CDR3 protein is CASPQWAGVYEQYF. The CDR3 nucleotides read TGTGCCAGCCCTCAATGGGCAGGGGTCTACGAGCAGTACTTC. The gene calls are TRBV7-8 and TRBJ2-7; possible D gene TRBD1, 6 bases. The germline CDR1 and CDR2 sequences are SGHVS and FQNEAQ. The V gene lost 8 bases and the J gene lost 3 bases, with 17 bases spanning the gap. The CDR3 has 14 amino acids. Together with reference TRBV7-8 and TRBJ2-7, the CDR3 gives the full variable domain: GAGVSQSPRYKVAKRGQDVALRCDPISGHVSLFWYQQALGQGPEFLTYFQNEAQLDKSGLPSDRFFAERPEGSVSTLKIQRTQQEDSAVYLCASPQWAGVYEQYFGPGTRLTVT.

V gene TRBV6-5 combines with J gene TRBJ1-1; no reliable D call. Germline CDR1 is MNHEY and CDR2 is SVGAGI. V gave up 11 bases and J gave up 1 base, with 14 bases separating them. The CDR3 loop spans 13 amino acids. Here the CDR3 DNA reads TGTGCCGCCCTTGCTTGGGCGAACACTGAAGCTTTCTTT. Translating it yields CAALAWANTEAFF.

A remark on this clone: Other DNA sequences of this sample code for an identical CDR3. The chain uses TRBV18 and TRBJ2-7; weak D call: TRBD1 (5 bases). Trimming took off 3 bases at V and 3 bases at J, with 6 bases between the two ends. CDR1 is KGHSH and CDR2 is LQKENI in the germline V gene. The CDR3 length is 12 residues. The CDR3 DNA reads TGTGCCAGCTCACCCGACAGCTACGAGCAGTACTTC. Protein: CASSPDSYEQYF.

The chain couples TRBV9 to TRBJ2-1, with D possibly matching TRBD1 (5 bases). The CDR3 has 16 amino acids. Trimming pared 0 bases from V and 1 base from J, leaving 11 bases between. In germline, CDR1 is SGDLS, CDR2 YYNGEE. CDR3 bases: TGTGCCAGCAGCGTAGAGGCAGGGTGGTCCTACAATGAGCAGTTCTTC. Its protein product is CASSVEAGWSYNEQFF.

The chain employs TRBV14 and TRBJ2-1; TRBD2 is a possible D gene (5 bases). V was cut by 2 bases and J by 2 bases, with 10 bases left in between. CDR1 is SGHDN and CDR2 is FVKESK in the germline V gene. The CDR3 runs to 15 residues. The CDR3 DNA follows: TGTGCCAGCAGCCAAATCAGCGGAACCTACAATGAGCAGTTCTTC. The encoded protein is CASSQISGTYNEQFF.

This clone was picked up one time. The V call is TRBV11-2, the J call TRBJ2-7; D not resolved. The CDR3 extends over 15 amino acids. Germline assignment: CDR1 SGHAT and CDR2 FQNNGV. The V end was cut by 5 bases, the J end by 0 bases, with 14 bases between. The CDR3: CASSPAPARSYEQYF. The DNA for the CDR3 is TGTGCCAGCAGCCCAGCGCCGGCCCGCTCCTACGAGCAGTACTTC.

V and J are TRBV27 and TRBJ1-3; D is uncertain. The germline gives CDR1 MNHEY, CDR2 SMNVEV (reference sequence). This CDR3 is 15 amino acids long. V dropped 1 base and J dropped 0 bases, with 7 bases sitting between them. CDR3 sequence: CASSLWPVSGNTIYF. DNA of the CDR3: TGTGCCAGCAGTTTATGGCCAGTCTCTGGAAACACCATATATTTT.

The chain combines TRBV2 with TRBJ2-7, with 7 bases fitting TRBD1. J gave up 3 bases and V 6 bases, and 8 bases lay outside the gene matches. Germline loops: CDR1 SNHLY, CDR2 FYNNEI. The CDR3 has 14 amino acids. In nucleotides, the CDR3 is TGTGCCAGCAGCGTCAGGCGACAGGGCTACGAGCAGTACTTC. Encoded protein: CASSVRRQGYEQYF.

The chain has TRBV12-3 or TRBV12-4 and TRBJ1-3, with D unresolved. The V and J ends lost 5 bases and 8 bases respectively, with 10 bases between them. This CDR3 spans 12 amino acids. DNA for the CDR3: TGTGCCAGCAGTCCCCCCGGGTACACCATATATTTT. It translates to CASSPPGYTIYF.

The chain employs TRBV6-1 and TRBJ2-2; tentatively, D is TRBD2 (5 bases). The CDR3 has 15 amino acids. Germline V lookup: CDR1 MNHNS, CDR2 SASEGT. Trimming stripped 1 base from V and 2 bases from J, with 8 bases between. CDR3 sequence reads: CASSEGTHNTGELFF. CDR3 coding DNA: TGTGCCAGCAGTGAAGGGACTCACAACACCGGGGAGCTGTTTTTT.

The CDR3 DNA sequence: TGTGCCAGCAGCGTAGGAGCGAGTGAAAAACTGTTTTTT. Its translation: CASSVGASEKLFF. This chain links TRBV9 with TRBJ1-4; D is unresolved. Deletions cut 0 bases from V and 7 bases from J, with 7 bases between. This CDR3 region has 13 residues. CDR1 and CDR2 (germline): SGDLS, YYNGEE.

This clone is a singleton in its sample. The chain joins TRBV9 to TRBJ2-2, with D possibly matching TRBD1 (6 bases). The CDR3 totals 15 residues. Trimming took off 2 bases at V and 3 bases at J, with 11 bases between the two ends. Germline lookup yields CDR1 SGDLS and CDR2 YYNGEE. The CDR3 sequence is CASSVAGTYTGELFF. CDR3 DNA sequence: TGTGCCAGCAGCGTCGCCGGGACATACACCGGGGAGCTGTTTTTT.

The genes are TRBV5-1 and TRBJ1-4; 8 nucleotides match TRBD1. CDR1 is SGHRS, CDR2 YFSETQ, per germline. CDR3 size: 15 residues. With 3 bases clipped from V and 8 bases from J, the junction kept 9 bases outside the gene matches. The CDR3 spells CASSWGDRSYEKLFF. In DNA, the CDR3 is TGCGCCAGCAGCTGGGGGGACAGGAGCTACGAAAAACTGTTTTTT.

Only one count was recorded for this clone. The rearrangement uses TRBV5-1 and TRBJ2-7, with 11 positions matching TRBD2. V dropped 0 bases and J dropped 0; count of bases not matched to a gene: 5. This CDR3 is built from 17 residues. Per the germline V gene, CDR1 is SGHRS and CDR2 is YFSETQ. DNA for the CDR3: TGCGCCAGCAGCTTGGGGCTAGCGGGGGGTAACTCCTACGAGCAGTACTTC. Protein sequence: CASSLGLAGGNSYEQYF.

For the CDR3, the DNA is TGTGCCAGCAGCTTAGCGCTCACCTACTTCTCCTACGAGCAGTACTTC. Its translation: CASSLALTYFSYEQYF. This chain uses TRBV7-8 with TRBJ2-7; D is ambiguous. V lost 0 bases and J lost 0, with 12 bases in between. This CDR3 is 16 amino acids long. Per the germline V gene, CDR1 is SGHVS and CDR2 is FQNEAQ.

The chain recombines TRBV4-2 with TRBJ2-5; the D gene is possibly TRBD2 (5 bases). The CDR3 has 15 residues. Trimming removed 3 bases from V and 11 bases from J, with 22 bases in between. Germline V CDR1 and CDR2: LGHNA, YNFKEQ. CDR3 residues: CASSQAYERKTGQYF. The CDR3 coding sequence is TGTGCCAGCAGCCAGGCCTACGAGCGTAAAACGGGGCAGTACTTC.

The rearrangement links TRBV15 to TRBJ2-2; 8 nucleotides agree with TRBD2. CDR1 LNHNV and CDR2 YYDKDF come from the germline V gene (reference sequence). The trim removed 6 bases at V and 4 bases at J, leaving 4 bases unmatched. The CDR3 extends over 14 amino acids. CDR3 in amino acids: CATRGSGGTGELFF. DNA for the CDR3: TGTGCCACCAGGGGGAGCGGGGGCACCGGGGAGCTGTTTTTT.

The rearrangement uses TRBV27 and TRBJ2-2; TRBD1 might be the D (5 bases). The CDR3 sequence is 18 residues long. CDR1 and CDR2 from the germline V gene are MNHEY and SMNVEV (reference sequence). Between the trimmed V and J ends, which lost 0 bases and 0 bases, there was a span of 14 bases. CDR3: CASSLSSLQATNTGELFF. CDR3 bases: TGTGCCAGCAGTTTATCCTCCCTACAGGCCACGAACACCGGGGAGCTGTTTTTT.

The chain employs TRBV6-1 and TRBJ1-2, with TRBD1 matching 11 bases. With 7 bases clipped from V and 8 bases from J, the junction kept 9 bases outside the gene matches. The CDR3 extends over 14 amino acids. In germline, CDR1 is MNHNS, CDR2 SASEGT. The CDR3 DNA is TGTGCCAGCATGGTAGGACAGGGGGCGGAAGGCTACACCTTC. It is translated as CASMVGQGAEGYTF.

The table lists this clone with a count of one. In nucleotides, the CDR3 is TGCGCCAGCGGCGGGGCTACTGGGGCCAACGTCCTGACTTTC. Translation gives CASGGATGANVLTF. The V and J genes are TRBV5-1 and TRBJ2-6; tentative D call: TRBD2 (6 bases). Trimming shortened V by 7 bases and J by 2 bases, and 10 bases separated the two germline ends. Germline V gives CDR1 SGHRS, CDR2 YFSETQ. The CDR3 extends over 14 amino acids. The whole variable domain, filled in from reference TRBV5-1 and TRBJ2-6, reads KAGVTQTPRYLIKTRGQQVTLSCSPISGHRSVSWYQQTPGQGLQFLFEYFSETQRNKGNFPGRFSGRQFSNSRSEMNVSTLELGDSALYLCASGGATGANVLTFGAGSRLTVL.

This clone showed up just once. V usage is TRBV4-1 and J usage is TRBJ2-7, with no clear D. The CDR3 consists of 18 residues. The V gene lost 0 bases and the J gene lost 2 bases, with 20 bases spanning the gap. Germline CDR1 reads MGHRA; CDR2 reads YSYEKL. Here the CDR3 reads CASSQDSTESLLPYEQYF. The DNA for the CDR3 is TGCGCCAGCAGCCAAGATAGTACAGAATCCTTACTCCCCTACGAGCAGTACTTC.

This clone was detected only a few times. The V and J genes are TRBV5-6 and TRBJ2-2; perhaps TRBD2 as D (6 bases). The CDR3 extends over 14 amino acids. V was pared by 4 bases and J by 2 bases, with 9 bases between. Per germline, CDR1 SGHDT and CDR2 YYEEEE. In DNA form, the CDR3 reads TGTGCCAGCAGCCCGGGGGTAAACACCGGGGAGCTGTTTTTT. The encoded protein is CASSPGVNTGELFF.

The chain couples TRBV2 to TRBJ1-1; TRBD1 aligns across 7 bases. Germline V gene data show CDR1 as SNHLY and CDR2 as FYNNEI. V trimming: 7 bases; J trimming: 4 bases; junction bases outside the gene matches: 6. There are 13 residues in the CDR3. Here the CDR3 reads CASNGQALTEAFF. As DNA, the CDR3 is TGTGCCAGCAACGGACAGGCCCTCACTGAAGCTTTCTTT.

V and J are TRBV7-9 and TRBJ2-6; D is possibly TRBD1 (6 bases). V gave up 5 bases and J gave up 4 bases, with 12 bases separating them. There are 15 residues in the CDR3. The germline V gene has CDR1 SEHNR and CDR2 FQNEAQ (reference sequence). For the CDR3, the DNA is TGTGCCAGCAGCATAGGACAGTCGGGGGCCAACGTCCTGACTTTC. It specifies CASSIGQSGANVLTF.

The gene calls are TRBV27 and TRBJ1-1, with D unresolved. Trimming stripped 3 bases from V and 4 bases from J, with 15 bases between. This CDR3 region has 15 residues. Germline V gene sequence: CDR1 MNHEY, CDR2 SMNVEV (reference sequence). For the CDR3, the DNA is TGTGCCAGCAGTTTTTTTGTCCCCCGGGTCACTGAAGCTTTCTTT. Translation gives CASSFFVPRVTEAFF.

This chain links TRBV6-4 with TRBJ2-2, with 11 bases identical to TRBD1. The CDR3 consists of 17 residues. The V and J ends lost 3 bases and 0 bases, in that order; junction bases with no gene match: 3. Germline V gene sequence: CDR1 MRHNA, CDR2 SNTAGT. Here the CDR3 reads CASSEKGQGANTGELFF. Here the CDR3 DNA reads TGTGCCAGCAGTGAGAAGGGACAGGGGGCGAACACCGGGGAGCTGTTTTTT.

CDR3 DNA: TGTGCCAGCAGCTTGCAGGGGGCTGTTGATGAGCAGTTCTTC. Protein sequence: CASSLQGAVDEQFF. The V and J genes are TRBV7-3 and TRBJ2-1; 8 positions match TRBD1. Germline loops: CDR1 SGHTA, CDR2 FQGTGA. With 3 bases clipped from V and 8 bases from J, the junction kept 6 bases outside the gene matches. CDR3 size: 14 residues. The full variable domain, with the rest looked up from reference TRBV7-3 and TRBJ2-1, is GAGVSQTPSNKVTEKGKYVELRCDPISGHTALYWYRQSLGQGPEFLIYFQGTGAADDSGLPNDRFFAVRPEGSVSTLKIQRTERGDSAVYLCASSLQGAVDEQFFGPGTRLTVL.